This T cell receptor beta chain is drawn from a study of blood T cell repertoires in COVID-19. The repertoire was sequenced with immunoSEQ multiplex PCR; TCRdb's copy has only in-frame clones and lacks some. The sample has some 180,000 clones; roughly 78% are singletons. J gave up 8 bases and V 5 bases, and 2 bases lay outside the gene matches. The CDR3 is made up of 14 amino acids. Germline CDR1 MNHEY, CDR2 SMNVEV (reference sequence). The gene calls are TRBV27 and TRBJ2-2; 13 nucleotides agree with TRBD2. Specimen: peripheral blood. The receptor's source is a woman over 75 with active or convalescent COVID-19. As DNA, the CDR3 is TGTGCCAGCAGTATGGGACTAGCGGGGGGGGAGCTGTTTTTT. Residues: CASSMGLAGGELFF.